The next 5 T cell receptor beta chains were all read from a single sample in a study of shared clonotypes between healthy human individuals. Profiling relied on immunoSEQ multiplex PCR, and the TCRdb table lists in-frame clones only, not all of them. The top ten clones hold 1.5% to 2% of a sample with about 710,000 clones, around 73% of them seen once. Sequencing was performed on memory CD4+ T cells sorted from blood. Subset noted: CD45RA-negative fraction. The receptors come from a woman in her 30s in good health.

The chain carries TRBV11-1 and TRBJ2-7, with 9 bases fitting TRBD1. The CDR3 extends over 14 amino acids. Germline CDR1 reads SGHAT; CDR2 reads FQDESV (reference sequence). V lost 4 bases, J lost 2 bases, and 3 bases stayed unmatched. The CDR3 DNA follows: TGTGCCAGCAGCTCAAGACAGGGGGCCTACGAGCAGTACTTC. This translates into CASSSRQGAYEQYF.

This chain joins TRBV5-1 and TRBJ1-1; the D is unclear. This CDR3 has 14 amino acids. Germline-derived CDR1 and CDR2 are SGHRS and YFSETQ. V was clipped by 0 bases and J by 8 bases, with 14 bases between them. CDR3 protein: CASSLVLDSYEAFF. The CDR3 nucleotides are TGCGCCAGCAGCTTGGTACTCGATAGCTACGAAGCTTTCTTT.

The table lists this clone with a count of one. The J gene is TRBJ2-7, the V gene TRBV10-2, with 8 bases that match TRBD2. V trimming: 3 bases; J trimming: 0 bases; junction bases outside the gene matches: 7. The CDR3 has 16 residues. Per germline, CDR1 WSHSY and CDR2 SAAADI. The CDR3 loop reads CASSDTGGTSSYEQYF. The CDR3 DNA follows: TGCGCCAGCAGTGACACGGGGGGGACCAGCTCCTACGAGCAGTACTTC.

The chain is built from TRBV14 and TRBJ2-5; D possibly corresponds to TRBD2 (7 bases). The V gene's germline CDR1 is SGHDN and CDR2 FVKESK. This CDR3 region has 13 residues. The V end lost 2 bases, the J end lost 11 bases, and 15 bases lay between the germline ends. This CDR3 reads CASSQQNRGAQYF. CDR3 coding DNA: TGTGCCAGCAGCCAACAAAACCGGGGGGCTCAGTACTTC.

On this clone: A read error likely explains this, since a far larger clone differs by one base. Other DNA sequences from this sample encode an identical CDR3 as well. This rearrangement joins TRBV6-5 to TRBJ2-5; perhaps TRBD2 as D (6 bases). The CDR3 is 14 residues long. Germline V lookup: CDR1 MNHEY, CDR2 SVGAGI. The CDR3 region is CATQGTAQQGTQYF. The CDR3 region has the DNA TGTGCCACCCAAGGGACTGCGCAGCAAGGGACCCAGTACTTC.